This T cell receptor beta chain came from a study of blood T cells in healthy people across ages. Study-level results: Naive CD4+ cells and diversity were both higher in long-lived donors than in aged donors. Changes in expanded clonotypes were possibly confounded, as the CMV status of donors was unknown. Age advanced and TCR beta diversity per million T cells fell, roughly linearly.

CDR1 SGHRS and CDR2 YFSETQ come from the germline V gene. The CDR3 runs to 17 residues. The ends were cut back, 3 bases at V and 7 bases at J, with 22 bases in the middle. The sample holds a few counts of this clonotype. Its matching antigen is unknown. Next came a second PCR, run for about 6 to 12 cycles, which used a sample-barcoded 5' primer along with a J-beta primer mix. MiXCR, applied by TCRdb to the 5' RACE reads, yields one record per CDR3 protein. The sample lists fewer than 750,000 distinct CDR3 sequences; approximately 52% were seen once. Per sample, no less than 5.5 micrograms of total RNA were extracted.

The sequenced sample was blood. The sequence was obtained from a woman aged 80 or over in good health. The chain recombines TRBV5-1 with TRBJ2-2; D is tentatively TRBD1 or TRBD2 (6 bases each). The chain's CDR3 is CASSSLTGTPGVGELFF. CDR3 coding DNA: TGCGCCAGCAGCTCCCTAACCGGGACTCCAGGGGTCGGGGAGCTGTTTTTT. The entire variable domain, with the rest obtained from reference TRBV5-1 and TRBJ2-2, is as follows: KAGVTQTPRYLIKTRGQQVTLSCSPISGHRSVSWYQQTPGQGLQFLFEYFSETQRNKGNFPGRFSGRQFSNSRSEMNVSTLELGDSALYLCASSSLTGTPGVGELFFGEGSRLTVL.